Below, 16 T cell receptor beta chains from the same sample are listed, as sequenced in a study of T cells in Graves' hyperthyroidism and ophthalmopathy. Researchers amplified the TCR beta CDR3 regions from RNA transcripts. A set of HTBI primers served as the primers for a first-round RT-PCR of the TCR CDR3. TCRdb re-called the multiplex PCR reads with MiXCR, one entry per CDR3 protein. Among approximately 530,000 distinct CDR3 sequences listed, approximately 15% were seen once. Sequencing input: blood. The receptor set was obtained from a young woman with Graves' hyperthyroidism.

The V and J genes are TRBV19 and TRBJ1-4, with no clear D. The length of the CDR3 is 12 residues. CDR1 is LNHDA and CDR2 is SQIVND in the germline V gene (reference sequence). V lost 3 bases to trimming and J lost 7 bases, with 6 bases between them. The CDR3 is CASSMVTEKLFF. DNA of the CDR3: TGTGCCAGTAGTATGGTAACTGAAAAACTGTTTTTT. The full variable domain, with the rest looked up from reference TRBV19 and TRBJ1-4, is DGGITQSPKYLFRKEGQNVTLSCEQNLNHDAMYWYRQDPGQGLRLIYYSQIVNDFQKGDIAEGYSVSREKKESFPLTVTSAQKNPTAFYLCASSMVTEKLFFGSGTQLSVL.

The CDR3 here is CASSLGAAGETQYF. Written as DNA, the CDR3 is TGTGCCAGCAGTTTAGGGGCAGCGGGAGAGACCCAGTACTTC. V and J are TRBV12-3 or TRBV12-4 and TRBJ2-5; a weak D match, TRBD2 (6 bases). V was cut by 1 base and J by 4 bases, with 10 bases left in between. The length of the CDR3 is 14 residues.

This clonotype was picked up many times. The chain is built from TRBV24-1 and TRBJ2-7; TRBD1 matches 8 bases. Germline CDR1 reads KGHDR; CDR2 reads SFDVKD. V was clipped by 5 bases and J by 5 bases; unmatched bases: 10. The CDR3 is 15 residues long. The CDR3 loop is CATSGGADRAHEQYF. In DNA form, the CDR3 reads TGTGCCACCAGTGGGGGGGCGGACAGGGCGCACGAGCAGTACTTC.

This clonotype was seen ten or more times. The chain is built from TRBV6-1 and TRBJ1-2; D is uncertain. Germline V gene lookup returns CDR1 MNHNS and CDR2 SASEGT. Trimming removed 7 bases from V and 0 bases from J, with 6 bases in between. CDR3 length: 12 residues. The CDR3 loop is CASIAANYGYTF. CDR3 bases: TGTGCCAGCATCGCGGCTAACTATGGCTACACCTTC.

The rearrangement links TRBV2 to TRBJ2-1; 9 bases are a match to TRBD1. Germline CDR1 SNHLY, CDR2 FYNNEI. The CDR3 extends over 15 amino acids. The V gene end was trimmed by 5 bases and the J gene end by 6 bases; junction bases not matched to a gene: 8. CDR3 residues: CASSSETGGFNEQFF. Written as DNA, the CDR3 is TGTGCCAGCAGTTCAGAGACAGGGGGGTTCAATGAGCAGTTCTTC.

This clonotype came up many times. This chain links TRBV3-1 with TRBJ2-1; no clear D gene. The germline gives CDR1 LGHDT, CDR2 YNNKEL (reference sequence). The V gene lost 1 base and the J gene lost 8 bases, with 12 bases spanning the gap. CDR3 size: 14 residues. The CDR3 here is CASSQGPWGYEQFF. In DNA form, the CDR3 reads TGTGCCAGCAGCCAAGGACCTTGGGGTTATGAGCAGTTCTTC.

Of note for this clonotype: This CDR3 fails to terminate in the conserved phenylalanine or tryptophan, so it likely reflects a read error. The chain carries TRBV6-1 and TRBJ2-3; 11 bases agree with TRBD2. The germline V gene encodes CDR1 MNHNS and CDR2 SASEGT. This CDR3 contains 19 residues. V lost 2 bases, J lost 0 bases, and 10 bases stayed unmatched. The CDR3 region has the DNA TGTGCCAGCAGTGAATTGACTAGCGGGGCTTTTTCTAGCACAGATACGCAGTATCTT. Encoded protein: CASSELTSGAFSSTDTQYL.

The rearrangement uses TRBV11-3 and TRBJ2-1; 8 nucleotides match TRBD2. V was pared by 8 bases and J by 4 bases, with 4 bases of the junction left unmatched. Germline CDR1 and CDR2: SGHNT and YENEEA. This CDR3 has 13 residues. The CDR3 region has the DNA TGTGCCAGCTCAACTAGCGGTTACAATGAGCAGTTCTTC. Translation gives CASSTSGYNEQFF. Drawing the rest from reference TRBV11-3 and TRBJ2-1, the complete variable domain is EAGVVQSPRYKIIEKKQPVAFWCNPISGHNTLYWYLQNLGQGPELLIRYENEEAVDDSQLPKDRFSAERLKGVDSTLKIQPAELGDSAVYLCASSTSGYNEQFFGPGTRLTVL.

The J gene is TRBJ1-6, the V gene TRBV7-2; 9 nucleotides agree with TRBD1. Trimming took 6 bases from V and 6 from J; bases not matched to a gene: 9. The CDR3 has 16 residues. Germline CDR1 reads SGHTA; CDR2 reads FQGNSA. This chain's CDR3 is CASSQIWTGANSPLHF. For the CDR3, the DNA is TGTGCCAGCAGTCAGATTTGGACAGGGGCTAATTCACCCCTCCACTTT.

There are many counts of this clonotype. J is TRBJ2-1 and V is TRBV20-1; TRBD1 agrees at 7 bases. The V segment lost 1 base and the J segment 5 bases; nucleotides outside the gene matches: 5. There are 14 residues in the CDR3. Germline loops: CDR1 DFQATT, CDR2 SNEGSKA (reference sequence). This CDR3 reads CSARVRDSHNEQFF. The DNA of the CDR3 is TGCAGTGCTAGAGTCCGGGACAGCCACAATGAGCAGTTCTTC.

This clonotype came up many times. The V and J genes are TRBV20-1 and TRBJ1-1; D not certain. Trimming removed 0 bases from V and 3 bases from J, with 17 bases in between. This CDR3 comprises 16 residues. CDR1 is DFQATT, CDR2 SNEGSKA, per germline (reference sequence). CDR3 loop: CSARDPRLGTDTEAFF. The DNA of the CDR3 is TGCAGTGCTAGAGATCCGAGGTTAGGAACGGACACTGAAGCTTTCTTT.

This sequence joins TRBV3-1 and TRBJ2-2, with 7 bases matching TRBD1. CDR3 size: 18 residues. Germline loops: CDR1 LGHDT, CDR2 YNNKEL (reference sequence). The J segment lost 0 bases and the V segment lost 0 bases, leaving 7 bases of the junction unmatched. CDR3 loop: CASSQDLRGTSNTGELFF. DNA for the CDR3: TGTGCCAGCAGCCAAGACCTCAGGGGGACATCGAACACCGGGGAGCTGTTTTTT. Based on the CDR3 plus reference TRBV3-1 and TRBJ2-2, the full variable domain is DTAVSQTPKYLVTQMGNDKSIKCEQNLGHDTMYWYKQDSKKFLKIMFSYNNKELIINETVPNRFSPKSPDKAHLNLHINSLELGDSAVYFCASSQDLRGTSNTGELFFGEGSRLTVL.

This clonotype has just a few counts. The chain recombines TRBV2 with TRBJ1-2; D unclear. V lost 5 bases and J lost 8, with 15 bases in between. The germline CDR1 and CDR2 sequences are SNHLY and FYNNEI. The CDR3 totals 13 residues. CDR3 nucleotide sequence: TGTGCCAGCAGTCAGGTTGGAGGGAGCGGCTACACCTTC. This codes for CASSQVGGSGYTF.

Ten or more counts support this clonotype. The chain has TRBV20-1 and TRBJ2-7, with TRBD1 as a possible D gene (6 bases). V gave up 8 bases and J gave up 1 base, with 15 bases separating them. Looked up from germline, CDR1 is DFQATT and CDR2 is SNEGSKA (reference sequence). The CDR3 totals 13 residues. DNA for the CDR3: TGCAGTCCCTTGGGGGCTACATCCTACGAGCAGTACTTC. Translated: CSPLGATSYEQYF.

Ten or more counts support this clonotype. This sequence joins TRBV2 and TRBJ2-7, with 8 positions matching TRBD2. The germline gives CDR1 SNHLY, CDR2 FYNNEI. This CDR3 is 15 amino acids long. V was clipped by 1 base and J by 7 bases; unmatched bases: 9. The CDR3 DNA follows: TGTGCCAGCAGTGAAGGAAGCGGGAGTGTCTGGGAGCAGTACTTC. Encoded protein: CASSEGSGSVWEQYF.

This clonotype was detected many times. J is TRBJ1-1 and V is TRBV5-1; D gene uncertain. This CDR3 has 14 amino acids. Germline V gene lookup returns CDR1 SGHRS and CDR2 YFSETQ. V was pared by 0 bases and J by 4 bases, with 10 bases between. The CDR3 region is CASSLGHPTTEAFF. CDR3 in DNA: TGCGCCAGCAGCTTGGGACATCCTACCACTGAAGCTTTCTTT.